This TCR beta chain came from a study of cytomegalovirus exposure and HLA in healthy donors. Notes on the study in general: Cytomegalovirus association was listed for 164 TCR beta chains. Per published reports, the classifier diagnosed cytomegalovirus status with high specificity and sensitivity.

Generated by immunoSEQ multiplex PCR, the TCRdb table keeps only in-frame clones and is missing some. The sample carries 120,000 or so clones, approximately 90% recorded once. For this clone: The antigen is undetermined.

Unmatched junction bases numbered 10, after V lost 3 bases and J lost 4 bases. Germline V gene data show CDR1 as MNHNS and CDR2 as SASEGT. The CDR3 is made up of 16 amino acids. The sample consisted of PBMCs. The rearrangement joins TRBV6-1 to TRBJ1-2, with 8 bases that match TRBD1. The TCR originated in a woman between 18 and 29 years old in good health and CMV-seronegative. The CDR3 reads CASSDQTGGGGYGYTF. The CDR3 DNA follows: TGTGCCAGCAGTGACCAAACAGGGGGAGGAGGCTATGGCTACACCTTC.